This T cell receptor (beta chain) was documented in a study of human T cells and chemical hapten exposure. The wider study: The sensitizer, 2% DPC, was used on around 2 cm by around 2 cm of upper inner arm skin.

In regard to this clonotype: Antigen specificity is unknown.

V shed 3 bases, J shed 6 bases, and the junction held 6 bases outside the gene matches. CDR3 length: 14 amino acids. CDR1 SGHTA and CDR2 FQGNSA come from the germline V gene. General study results and limits: Alopecia affecting every donor means their immune response may not match healthy people's.

The time point is: patch test 3, about 24 weeks after DPC sensitization. Described treatment: therapeutic diphenylcyclopropenone sensitization with weekly scalp DPC. The study extracted total RNA from unfractionated whole blood. The library labeled individual cDNA molecules by adding unique molecular identifiers to them. Methods used by the authors: Per sample, the median was around 100,000 TCRs, with values from around 25,000 to 690,000. TCRdb passed the RACE reads through MiXCR, listing each CDR3 protein once. The authors' filters were not applied to this entry. The sample has under 50,000 distinct CDR3 sequences; more than 9% are singletons.

This sequence joins TRBV7-2 and TRBJ2-7, with 9 nucleotides matching TRBD2. The source is a man aged 50 to 59 with alopecia areata. Some clones in this sample may be carry-over from other donors' samples. The source material was whole blood, sampled in connection with sensitization to the hapten diphenylcyclopropenone (DPC). The CDR3 here is CASSFQREEVEQYF. CDR3 bases: TGTGCCAGCAGCTTCCAGCGGGAGGAGGTCGAGCAGTACTTC.